This T cell receptor (beta chain) was obtained from a study of vaccination effects on CD4 cells after COVID-19. Study observations and caveats: Relatively few convalescent patients took part in the study, which had no early post-infection timepoints. Clones of infection and vaccine origin contracted markedly late after vaccination.

Viral peptide pools were used in the ViraFEST assay to expand antigen-specific CD4+ T cells, and sequencing came afterward. The culture ran for approximately 9 days before CD4+ T cells were isolated. Previously uninfected by SARS-CoV-2, the vaccine recipients also showed negative nucleocapsid antibodies. PBMC cultures contained two million cells per well, roughly 10 IU/ml IL-2 and approximately 9.4 ug/ml peptides. Researchers swapped half the medium for IL-2 medium on both days 3 and 7. The ends lost 5 bases at V and 5 bases at J; junction bases unmatched: 8. Germline V CDR1 and CDR2: LNHNV, YYDKDF (reference sequence). The CDR3 totals 14 residues. Turning to this clone: Its antigen remains unidentified.

Sequencing was performed with immunoSEQ multiplex PCR; in TCRdb, only in-frame clones are kept and a portion is missing. Of approximately 40,000 clones listed, 55% to 75% are singletons. The chain couples TRBV15 to TRBJ2-5, with 7 bases matching TRBD2. The source of this sequence is a human donor who received a COVID-19 vaccine. This sample comprised CD4+ T cells from PBMCs cultured with SARS-CoV-2 spike peptides, obtained before COVID-19 vaccination. The chain's CDR3 is CATSGRGGSETQYF. The CDR3 nucleotides are TGTGCCACCAGCGGGAGAGGCGGGAGTGAGACCCAGTACTTC.